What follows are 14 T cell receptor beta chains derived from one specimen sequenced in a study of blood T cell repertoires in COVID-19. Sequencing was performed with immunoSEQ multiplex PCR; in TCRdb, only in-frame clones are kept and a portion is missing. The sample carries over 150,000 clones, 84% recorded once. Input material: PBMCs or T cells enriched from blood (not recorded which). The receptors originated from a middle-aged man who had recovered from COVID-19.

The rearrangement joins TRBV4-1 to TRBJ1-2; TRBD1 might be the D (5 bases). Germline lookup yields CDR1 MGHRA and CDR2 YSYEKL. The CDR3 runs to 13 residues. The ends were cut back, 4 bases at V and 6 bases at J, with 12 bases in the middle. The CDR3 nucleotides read TGCGCCAGCAGCCCCCTGGGGGGGAATGGCTACACCTTC. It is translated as CASSPLGGNGYTF.

The CDR3 DNA is TGTGCCAGCAGCCCATCCACAGGGGGAGGCTCCTACGAGCAGTACTTC. This codes for CASSPSTGGGSYEQYF. This chain joins TRBV11-2 and TRBJ2-7, with TRBD1 identical over 8 bases. The CDR3 loop spans 16 amino acids. V shed 5 bases, J shed 0 bases, and the junction held 9 bases outside the gene matches. Germline V gene sequence: CDR1 SGHAT, CDR2 FQNNGV.

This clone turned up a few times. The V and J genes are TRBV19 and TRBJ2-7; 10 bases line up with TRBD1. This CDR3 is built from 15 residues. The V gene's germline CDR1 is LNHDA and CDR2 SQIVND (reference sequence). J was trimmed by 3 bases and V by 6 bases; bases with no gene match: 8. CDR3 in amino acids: CASSMTGGIGYEQYF. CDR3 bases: TGTGCCAGTAGCATGACAGGGGGCATCGGCTACGAGCAGTACTTC.

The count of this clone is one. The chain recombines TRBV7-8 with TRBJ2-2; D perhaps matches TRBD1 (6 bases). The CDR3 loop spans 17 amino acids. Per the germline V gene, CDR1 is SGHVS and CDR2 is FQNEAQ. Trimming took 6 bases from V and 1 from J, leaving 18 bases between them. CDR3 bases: TGTGCCAGCAGTCCAATACAGGGCAGCCTGAACACCGGGGAGCTGTTTTTT. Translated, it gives CASSPIQGSLNTGELFF.

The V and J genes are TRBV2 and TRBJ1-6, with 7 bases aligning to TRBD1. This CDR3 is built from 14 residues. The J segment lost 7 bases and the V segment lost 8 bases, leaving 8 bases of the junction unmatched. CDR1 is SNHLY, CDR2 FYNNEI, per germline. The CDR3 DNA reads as TGTGCCAGCGTTGTAGGCAGGGGGAATTCACCCCTCCACTTT. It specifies CASVVGRGNSPLHF.

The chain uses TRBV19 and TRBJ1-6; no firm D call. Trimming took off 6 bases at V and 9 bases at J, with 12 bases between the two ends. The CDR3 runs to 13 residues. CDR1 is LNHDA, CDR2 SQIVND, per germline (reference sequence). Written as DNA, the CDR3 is TGTGCCAGTAGGAGGAACCTGGGTTCACCCCTCCACTTT. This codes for CASRRNLGSPLHF.

In nucleotides, the CDR3 is TGTGCCAGCAGTCTTATTCAAAATACAGGGGATAAGGCTTTCTTT. It specifies CASSLIQNTGDKAFF. This rearrangement joins TRBV28 to TRBJ1-1; 7 nucleotides match TRBD1. The germline CDR1 and CDR2 sequences are MDHEN and SYDVKM. V shed 5 bases, J shed 11 bases, and the junction held 17 bases outside the gene matches. This CDR3 contains 15 residues.

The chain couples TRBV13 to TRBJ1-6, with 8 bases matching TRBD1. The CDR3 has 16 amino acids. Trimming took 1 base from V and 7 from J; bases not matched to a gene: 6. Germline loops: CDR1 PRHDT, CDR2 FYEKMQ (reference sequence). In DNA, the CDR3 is TGTGCCAGCAGCTTAGCAGGGGGCTTGAGGAATTCACCCCTCCACTTT. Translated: CASSLAGGLRNSPLHF. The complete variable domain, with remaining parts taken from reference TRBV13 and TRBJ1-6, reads AAGVIQSPRHLIKEKRETATLKCYPIPRHDTVYWYQQGPGQDPQFLISFYEKMQSDKGSIPDRFSAQQFSDYHSELNMSSLELGDSALYFCASSLAGGLRNSPLHFGNGTRLTVT.

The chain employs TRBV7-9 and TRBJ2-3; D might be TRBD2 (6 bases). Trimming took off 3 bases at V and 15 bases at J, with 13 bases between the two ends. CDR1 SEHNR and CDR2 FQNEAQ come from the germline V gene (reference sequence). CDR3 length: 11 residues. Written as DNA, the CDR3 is TGTGCCAGCAGCTTTGGAGGGGTTCAATATTTT. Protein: CASSFGGVQYF.

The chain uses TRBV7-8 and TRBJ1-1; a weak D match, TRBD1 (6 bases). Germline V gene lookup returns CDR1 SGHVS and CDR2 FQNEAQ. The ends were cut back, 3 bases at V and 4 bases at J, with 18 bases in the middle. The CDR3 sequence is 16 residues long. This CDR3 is CASSLTDRSEVTEAFF. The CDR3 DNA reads TGTGCCAGCAGCTTGACGGACAGAAGTGAAGTCACTGAAGCTTTCTTT.

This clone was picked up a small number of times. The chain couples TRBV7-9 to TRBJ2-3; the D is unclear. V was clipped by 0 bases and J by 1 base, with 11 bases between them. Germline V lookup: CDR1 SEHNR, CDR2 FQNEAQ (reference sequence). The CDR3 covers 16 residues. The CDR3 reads CASSLAGRLRTDTQYF. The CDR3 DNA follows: TGTGCCAGCAGCTTAGCCGGCAGGTTACGCACAGATACGCAGTATTTT. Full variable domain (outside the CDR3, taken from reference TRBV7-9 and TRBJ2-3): DTGVSQNPRHKITKRGQNVTFRCDPISEHNRLYWYRQTLGQGPEFLTYFQNEAQLEKSRLLSDRFSAERPKGSFSTLEIQRTEQGDSAMYLCASSLAGRLRTDTQYFGPGTRLTVL.

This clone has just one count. In DNA form, the CDR3 reads TGTGCCAGCAGTTTATATGGTCCGACTAGCGCAGATACGCAGTATTTT. Its translation: CASSLYGPTSADTQYF. The rearrangement links TRBV27 to TRBJ2-3, with 8 positions matching TRBD2. CDR3 size: 16 residues. V was pared by 1 base and J by 4 bases, with 7 bases of the junction left unmatched. From germline, CDR1 is MNHEY and CDR2 SMNVEV (reference sequence).

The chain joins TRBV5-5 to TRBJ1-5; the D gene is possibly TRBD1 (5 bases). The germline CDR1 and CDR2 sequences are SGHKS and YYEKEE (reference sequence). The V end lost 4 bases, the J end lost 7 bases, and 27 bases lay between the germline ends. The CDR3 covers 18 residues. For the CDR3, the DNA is TGTGCCAGCAGCCCTGACCAGGGAAGGCTGGGATTTGGACAGCCCCAGCATTTT. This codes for CASSPDQGRLGFGQPQHF.

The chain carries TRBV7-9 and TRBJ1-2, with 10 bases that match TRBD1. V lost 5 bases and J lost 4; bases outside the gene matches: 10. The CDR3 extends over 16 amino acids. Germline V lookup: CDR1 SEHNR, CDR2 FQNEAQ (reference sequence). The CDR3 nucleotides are TGTGCCAGCAGCATAGGGACAGGGGATTTGGGCTATGGCTACACCTTC. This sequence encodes CASSIGTGDLGYGYTF.